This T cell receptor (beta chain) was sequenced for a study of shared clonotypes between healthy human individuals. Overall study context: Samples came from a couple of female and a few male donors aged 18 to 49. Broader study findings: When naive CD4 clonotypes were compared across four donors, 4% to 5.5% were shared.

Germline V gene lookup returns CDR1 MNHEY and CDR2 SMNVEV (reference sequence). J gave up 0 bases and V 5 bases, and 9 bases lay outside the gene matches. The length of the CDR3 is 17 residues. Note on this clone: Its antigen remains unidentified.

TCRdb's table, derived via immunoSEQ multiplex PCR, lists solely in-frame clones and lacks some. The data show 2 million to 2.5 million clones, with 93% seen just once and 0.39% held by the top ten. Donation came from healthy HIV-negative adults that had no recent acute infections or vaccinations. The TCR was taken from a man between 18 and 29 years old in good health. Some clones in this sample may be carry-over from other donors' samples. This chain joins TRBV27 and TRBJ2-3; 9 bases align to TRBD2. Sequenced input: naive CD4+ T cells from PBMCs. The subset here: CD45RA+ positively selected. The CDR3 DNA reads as TGTGCCAGCAGTGCGCGACAGGGACTAGCTAGCACAGATACGCAGTATTTT. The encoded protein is CASSARQGLASTDTQYF.